The 27 T cell receptor beta chains below come from one sample, sequenced in a study of blood T cell repertoires in COVID-19. Sequenced by immunoSEQ multiplex PCR; TCRdb stores in-frame clones only, minus some. The table records fewer than 700,000 clones, approximately 88% of them present only once. The specimen was peripheral blood. Every receptor here comes from a woman aged 45 to 65 with COVID-19, enrolled during active disease.

This clone occurred a few times. J is TRBJ1-1 and V is TRBV18; TRBD1 might be the D (5 bases). V was trimmed by 0 bases and J by 1 base, leaving 21 bases between them. The germline V gene has CDR1 KGHSH and CDR2 LQKENI. The CDR3 is made up of 19 amino acids. CDR3 DNA sequence: TGTGCCAGCTCACCACCTTTTACGCGGGACCCCATGGGGAACACTGAAGCTTTCTTT. Its protein product is CASSPPFTRDPMGNTEAFF.

J is TRBJ2-1 and V is TRBV19, with 8 bases aligning to TRBD1. CDR1 is LNHDA, CDR2 SQIVND, per germline (reference sequence). V dropped 7 bases and J dropped 8; count of bases not matched to a gene: 16. The CDR3 loop spans 16 amino acids. The CDR3 sequence: CASMGRTGLEADEQFF. CDR3 bases: TGTGCCAGTATGGGGCGGACAGGGCTTGAGGCGGATGAGCAGTTCTTC.

The chain uses TRBV5-8 and TRBJ1-4; D might be TRBD1 (5 bases). CDR3 length: 18 residues. CDR1 SGHTS and CDR2 YDEGEE come from the germline V gene. The V end lost 5 bases, the J end lost 4 bases, and 24 bases lay between the germline ends. The CDR3 DNA reads TGTGCCAGCAGTGACTTTATCCGTGGGGCCCACCTTAATGAAAAACTGTTTTTT. It specifies CASSDFIRGAHLNEKLFF.

The chain couples TRBV5-6 to TRBJ2-1, with a tentative D call TRBD2 (5 bases). The CDR3 has 15 residues. V was clipped by 7 bases and J by 6 bases, with 20 bases between them. Germline lookup yields CDR1 SGHDT and CDR2 YYEEEE. The CDR3 DNA reads as TGTGCCAGCGGCACCGTGGTGGCGGGTGGCAATGAGCAGTTCTTC. It codes for CASGTVVAGGNEQFF.

This sequence joins TRBV29-1 and TRBJ2-2; 7 bases are a match to TRBD2. This CDR3 region has 15 residues. The germline gives CDR1 SQVTM, CDR2 ANQGSEA. The CDR3 is CSATDAGVGTGELFF. The CDR3 region has the DNA TGCAGTGCTACCGATGCGGGGGTGGGCACCGGGGAGCTGTTTTTT.

The CDR3 DNA reads as TGTGCCAGCTCACCACTTTCTCCTCCGAACACTGAAGCTTTCTTT. Translating it yields CASSPLSPPNTEAFF. V gene TRBV18 combines with J gene TRBJ1-1; D is uncertain. Trimming shortened V by 1 base and J by 1 base, and 10 bases separated the two germline ends. CDR1 is KGHSH and CDR2 is LQKENI in the germline V gene. The CDR3 is 15 residues long.

This clone occurred a few times. This chain links TRBV28 with TRBJ2-2, with D maybe TRBD1 (6 bases). The V gene lost 7 bases and the J gene lost 5 bases, with 20 bases spanning the gap. The CDR3 is made up of 16 amino acids. Per germline, CDR1 MDHEN and CDR2 SYDVKM. The CDR3 protein is CASTSRRGRFTGELFF. CDR3 nucleotides: TGTGCCAGCACCTCTCGCAGGGGTCGATTTACCGGGGAGCTGTTTTTT.

The V and J genes are TRBV4-1 and TRBJ1-1; 9 bases map to TRBD1. Unmatched junction bases numbered 8, after V lost 0 bases and J lost 3 bases. CDR1 is MGHRA, CDR2 YSYEKL, per germline. There are 17 residues in the CDR3. For the CDR3, the DNA is TGCGCCAGCAGCCAAGAGGGGACAGGGCTCGCGGACACTGAAGCTTTCTTT. Its protein is CASSQEGTGLADTEAFF.

The chain joins TRBV5-1 to TRBJ1-4, with 9 bases aligning to TRBD1. Germline loops: CDR1 SGHRS, CDR2 YFSETQ. J lost 0 bases, V lost 1 base, and 1 base had no gene match. The CDR3 has 16 amino acids. The CDR3 DNA reads TGCGCCAGCAGCTTGAGGACAGGGGCAACTAATGAAAAACTGTTTTTT. Translated, it gives CASSLRTGATNEKLFF.

The chain couples TRBV5-6 to TRBJ1-1; no clear D gene. Trimming stripped 0 bases from V and 10 bases from J, with 10 bases between. The CDR3 extends over 12 amino acids. Germline CDR1 is SGHDT and CDR2 is YYEEEE. This CDR3 reads CASSLDGDGAFF. The CDR3 nucleotides are TGTGCCAGCAGCTTGGATGGAGACGGAGCTTTCTTT.

This chain uses TRBV11-2 with TRBJ1-4; D may be TRBD1 (6 bases). Trimming stripped 5 bases from V and 10 bases from J, with 17 bases between. The CDR3 is made up of 14 amino acids. CDR1 and CDR2 (germline): SGHAT, FQNNGV. CDR3 sequence: CASSLSRDKAKLFF. As DNA, the CDR3 is TGTGCCAGCAGCCTAAGCCGGGACAAGGCAAAACTGTTTTTT.

The chain employs TRBV19 and TRBJ2-1, with D perhaps TRBD1 (7 bases). V lost 1 base, J lost 7 bases, and 17 bases lay in between. Per germline, CDR1 LNHDA and CDR2 SQIVND (reference sequence). CDR3 length: 16 residues. The CDR3 DNA reads as TGTGCCAGTAGTATAGGACAGGGACTGGGAGGTAATGAGCAGTTCTTC. Translating it yields CASSIGQGLGGNEQFF.

A single count supports this clone. V gene TRBV7-8 combines with J gene TRBJ1-4, with TRBD1 as a possible D gene (6 bases). This CDR3 region has 13 residues. The V end was cut by 4 bases, the J end by 6 bases, with 9 bases between. Looked up from germline, CDR1 is SGHVS and CDR2 is FQNEAQ. The DNA of the CDR3 is TGTGCCAGCAGCTCAAGACAGGATGAAAAACTGTTTTTT. Its protein is CASSSRQDEKLFF.

The chain links TRBV28 to TRBJ1-1, with 9 bases lining up with TRBD1. The CDR3 loop spans 13 amino acids. From germline, CDR1 is MDHEN and CDR2 SYDVKM. Germline trimming cut 4 bases from V and 5 bases from J; bases unmatched to any gene: 2. The CDR3 DNA follows: TGTGCCAGCAGTTACAGGGGGCGAACTGAAGCTTTCTTT. This sequence encodes CASSYRGRTEAFF.

The chain carries TRBV9 and TRBJ1-1, with TRBD1 identical over 10 bases. The CDR3 covers 15 residues. Germline trimming cut 4 bases from V and 1 base from J; bases unmatched to any gene: 4. CDR1 is SGDLS, CDR2 YYNGEE, per germline. The CDR3 sequence is CASSPGDRGNTEAFF. CDR3 nucleotides: TGTGCCAGCAGCCCGGGGGACAGGGGGAACACTGAAGCTTTCTTT.

The chain recombines TRBV11-3 with TRBJ2-2; weak D call: TRBD2 (7 bases). Looked up from germline, CDR1 is SGHNT and CDR2 is YENEEA. Trimming removed 5 bases from V and 8 bases from J, with 15 bases in between. This CDR3 is 14 amino acids long. Here the CDR3 DNA reads TGTGCCAGCAGCCAGGCCCGGGGGGCTGGGGAGCTGTTTTTT. Translated, it gives CASSQARGAGELFF.

The chain recombines TRBV5-6 with TRBJ1-1, with unresolved D. This CDR3 comprises 14 residues. V was shortened by 0 bases and J by 4 bases, with 10 bases between the two germline ends. In germline, CDR1 is SGHDT, CDR2 YYEEEE. In DNA form, the CDR3 reads TGTGCCAGCAGCTTGGATGTGACGGGCACTGAAGCTTTCTTT. It translates to CASSLDVTGTEAFF.

V gene TRBV6-5 combines with J gene TRBJ1-1; D gene ambiguous. Germline-derived CDR1 and CDR2 are MNHEY and SVGAGI. This CDR3 contains 14 residues. Between the trimmed V and J ends, which lost 8 bases and 0 bases, there was a span of 13 bases. The CDR3 sequence: CASVLSPLNTEAFF. The CDR3, as DNA: TGTGCCAGCGTCTTAAGCCCTCTGAACACTGAAGCTTTCTTT.

V gene TRBV5-1 combines with J gene TRBJ1-1, with TRBD1 as a possible D gene (5 bases). V was trimmed by 4 bases and J by 5 bases, leaving 12 bases between them. CDR3 length: 13 residues. Per germline, CDR1 SGHRS and CDR2 YFSETQ. CDR3 amino acids: CASSPNGGTEAFF. In DNA, the CDR3 is TGCGCCAGCAGCCCTAATGGGGGGACTGAAGCTTTCTTT.

V is TRBV4-1 and J is TRBJ2-3, with 7 bases fitting TRBD2. This CDR3 has 15 residues. V dropped 3 bases and J dropped 6; count of bases not matched to a gene: 9. Germline loops: CDR1 MGHRA, CDR2 YSYEKL. The CDR3 DNA follows: TGCGCCAGCAGCCATACCGGCGGGGGACCGGATACGCAGTATTTT. Amino acid sequence: CASSHTGGGPDTQYF.

This clone was recorded a few times. This chain connects TRBV5-1 to TRBJ2-7; weak D call: TRBD1 (5 bases). Germline V gene lookup returns CDR1 SGHRS and CDR2 YFSETQ. This CDR3 has 13 residues. V was cut by 0 bases and J by 11 bases, with 15 bases left in between. In nucleotides, the CDR3 is TGCGCCAGCAGCTTGGCCAGGGAAAGTTTGAAGTACTTC. Translated, it gives CASSLARESLKYF. Complete variable domain (other parts from reference TRBV5-1 and TRBJ2-7): KAGVTQTPRYLIKTRGQQVTLSCSPISGHRSVSWYQQTPGQGLQFLFEYFSETQRNKGNFPGRFSGRQFSNSRSEMNVSTLELGDSALYLCASSLARESLKYFGPGTRLTVT.

This chain uses TRBV5-4 with TRBJ2-7, with 8 bases fitting TRBD1. There are 14 residues in the CDR3. Germline lookup yields CDR1 SGHNT and CDR2 YYREEE (reference sequence). V gave up 0 bases and J gave up 5 bases; unmatched junction bases: 4. The CDR3 DNA reads as TGTGCCAGCAGCTTGGGAGGACAGGGAGACGAGCAGTACTTC. This codes for CASSLGGQGDEQYF. Based on the CDR3 plus reference TRBV5-4 and TRBJ2-7, the full variable domain is ETGVTQSPTHLIKTRGQQVTLRCSSQSGHNTVSWYQQALGQGPQFIFQYYREEENGRGNFPPRFSGLQFPNYSSELNVNALELDDSALYLCASSLGGQGDEQYFGPGTRLTVT.

This clone was seen once. This CDR3 is also generated by other DNA sequences in the sample. V gene TRBV7-9 combines with J gene TRBJ1-1; TRBD1 agrees at 8 bases. Trimming took 3 bases from V and 2 from J; bases not matched to a gene: 2. Germline CDR1 SEHNR, CDR2 FQNEAQ (reference sequence). The CDR3 covers 14 residues. The chain's CDR3 is CASSFGQGNTEAFF. In DNA form, the CDR3 reads TGTGCCAGCAGCTTTGGACAGGGAAACACTGAAGCTTTCTTT.

The chain carries TRBV2 and TRBJ2-1; TRBD1 matches at 10 bases. The CDR3 runs 14 residues. Germline CDR1 reads SNHLY; CDR2 reads FYNNEI. Unmatched junction bases numbered 5, after V lost 4 bases and J lost 8 bases. CDR3 sequence (DNA): TGTGCCAGCAGTGGACAGGGGGCCTTGGATGAGCAGTTCTTC. Protein product: CASSGQGALDEQFF.

This clone showed up just once. The rearrangement links TRBV3-1 (or the pseudogene TRBV3-2) to TRBJ1-4, with D possibly being TRBD1 (5 bases). V lost 1 base, J lost 4 bases, and 10 bases lay in between. Germline assignment: CDR1 LGHDT and CDR2 YNNKEL (reference sequence). This CDR3 contains 15 residues. CDR3 region: CASSQVGQGNEKLFF. The CDR3, as DNA: TGTGCCAGCAGCCAAGTCGGCCAGGGTAATGAAAAACTGTTTTTT.

This chain connects TRBV30 to TRBJ2-3; 9 bases are a match to TRBD1. V shed 5 bases and J 6 bases; nucleotides not matched to a gene: 9. Germline-derived CDR1 and CDR2 are GTSNPN and SVGIG (reference sequence). The length of the CDR3 is 14 residues. Written as DNA, the CDR3 is TGTGCCTGGCAGACAGGGGGTAGAGGGGATACGCAGTATTTT. Translated: CAWQTGGRGDTQYF.

The sample holds a few counts of this clone. The rearrangement uses TRBV5-1 and TRBJ1-5, with TRBD1 matching over 9 bases. The CDR3 sequence is 14 residues long. The germline CDR1 and CDR2 sequences are SGHRS and YFSETQ. J gave up 7 bases and V 3 bases, and 5 bases lay outside the gene matches. The CDR3 is CASSSDRGRQPQHF. CDR3 nucleotides: TGCGCCAGCAGCTCGGACAGGGGACGCCAGCCCCAGCATTTT.